This T cell receptor beta chain was captured by sequencing in a study of CD4+ T cells in melanoma. General study results and limits: Diverse differentiation states were reported for melanoma neoantigen-specific CD4+ T cells. CD8+ T cell, macrophage and B cell function reportedly correlated with neoantigen-specific CD4+ T cells.

The CDR3 has 13 residues. Germline assignment: CDR1 MNHEY and CDR2 SVGAGI. With 5 bases removed from V and 5 bases from J, the gap between germline ends came to 12 bases. Comment on this clone: Its antigen remains unidentified.

Method: immunoSEQ multiplex PCR; TCRdb's copy keeps in-frame clones and lacks some. Of some 13,000 clones detected, about 70% appear once; the ten largest clones hold roughly a tenth. This clonotype was obtained from a human donor with melanoma. The chain carries TRBV6-5 and TRBJ2-5, with D maybe TRBD2 (6 bases). Sequencing was performed on cells from a culture (not recorded whether cultured in vitro). CDR3 loop: CASSRGLAETQYF. The CDR3 DNA reads TGTGCCAGCAGTCGGGGGTTAGCCGAGACCCAGTACTTC.